This TCR beta chain was recovered during a study of CD8 T cells in ankylosing spondylitis. Findings and caveats of the study: The study looked at matched synovial fluid samples from ankylosing spondylitis patients. Disease-linked clones were reported to be significantly enriched there. Seemingly characteristic of ankylosing spondylitis blood was a TCR beta motif consisting of about 8 highly homologous variants.

Comments on this clonotype: No antigen is known for it.

Using quantitative 5'-RACE with molecular barcodes, the authors made TCR beta libraries. Each CDR3 protein gets one entry after TCRdb re-called the 5' RACE reads with MiXCR. Among just under 550,000 distinct CDR3 sequences listed, roughly an eighth were seen once. This CDR3 has 14 residues. The V end lost 5 bases, the J end lost 5 bases, and 15 bases lay between the germline ends. Germline-derived CDR1 and CDR2 are KGHSH and LQKENI. This chain uses TRBV18 with TRBJ2-5, with D possibly matching TRBD1 (6 bases). The specimen was blood, either unsorted or a sorted T cell fraction (not recorded which). This clonotype was obtained from a male donor with ankylosing spondylitis. The CDR3 DNA reads TGTGCCAGCTCAAGGGACACCTACGGGGAGACCCAGTACTTC. It yields the protein CASSRDTYGETQYF.